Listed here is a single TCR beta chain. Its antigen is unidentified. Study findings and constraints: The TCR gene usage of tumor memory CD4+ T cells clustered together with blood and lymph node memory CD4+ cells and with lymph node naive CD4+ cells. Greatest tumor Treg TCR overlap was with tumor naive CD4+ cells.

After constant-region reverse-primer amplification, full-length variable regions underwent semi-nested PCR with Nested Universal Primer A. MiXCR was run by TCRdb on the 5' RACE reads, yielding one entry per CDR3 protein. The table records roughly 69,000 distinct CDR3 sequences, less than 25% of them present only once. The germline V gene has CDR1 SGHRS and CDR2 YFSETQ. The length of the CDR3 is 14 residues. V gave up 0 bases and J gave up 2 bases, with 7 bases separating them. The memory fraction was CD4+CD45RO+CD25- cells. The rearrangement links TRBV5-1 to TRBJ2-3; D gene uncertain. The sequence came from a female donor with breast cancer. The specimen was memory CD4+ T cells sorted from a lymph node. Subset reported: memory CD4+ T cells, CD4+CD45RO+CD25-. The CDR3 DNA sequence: TGCGCCAGCAGCTTGGATCCCTACACAGATACGCAGTATTTT. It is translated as CASSLDPYTDTQYF.